This TCR beta chain was captured by sequencing in a study of identical twins. Study-wide results and limits: Rather than following the same donors, the conclusions depended on cross-sectional statistical analysis.

Details on this clonotype: Its antigen is unidentified.

TCRdb itself ran the 5' RACE reads through MiXCR, one entry per CDR3 protein. This sample has roughly 720,000 distinct CDR3 sequences, with 15% to 20% found just once. The data were also submitted as part of a second study, on T cells expressing NK-cell markers. From that paper: Just one sequenced donor of eight was HCMV-seronegative, while seven were seropositive. Six of the donors carried dominant NKG2C+ clonotypes that took up roughly 1.0-8% of their CD8+ T cells.

This receptor was obtained from a woman aged 18-30 years in good health. Sequencing was performed on PBMCs.

CDR3 nucleotide sequence: TGCAGTGCACGCGGAGCGACCAATGAGCAGTTCTTC. Translated, it gives CSARGATNEQFF. The chain uses TRBV20-1 and TRBJ2-1; D is uncertain. The length of the CDR3 is 12 residues. Germline loops: CDR1 DFQATT, CDR2 SNEGSKA (reference sequence). V dropped 6 bases and J dropped 6 bases, with 12 bases sitting between them.